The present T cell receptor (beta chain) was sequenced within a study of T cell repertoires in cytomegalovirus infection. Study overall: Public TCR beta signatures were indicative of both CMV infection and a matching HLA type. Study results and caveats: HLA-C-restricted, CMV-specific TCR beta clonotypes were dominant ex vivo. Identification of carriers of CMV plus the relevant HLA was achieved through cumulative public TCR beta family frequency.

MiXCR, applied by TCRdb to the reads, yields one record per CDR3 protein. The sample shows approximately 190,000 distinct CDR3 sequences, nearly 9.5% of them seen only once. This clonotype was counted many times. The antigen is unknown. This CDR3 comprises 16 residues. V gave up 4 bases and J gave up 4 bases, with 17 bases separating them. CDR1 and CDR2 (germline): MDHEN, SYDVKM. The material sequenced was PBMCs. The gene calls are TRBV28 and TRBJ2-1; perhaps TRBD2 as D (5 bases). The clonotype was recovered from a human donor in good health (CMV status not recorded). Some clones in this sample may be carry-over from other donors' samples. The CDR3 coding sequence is TGTGCCAGCAGTTCGATCTGGACGGAGGCTTACAATGAGCAGTTCTTC. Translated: CASSSIWTEAYNEQFF.